This T cell receptor beta chain was obtained from a study of spatial heterogeneity in lung cancer. About the research overall: Alpha-chain detections were consistently fewer than beta-chain detections among the sequences.

Study-level results: Expanded alpha and beta TCR counts within tumors tracked tumor mutation counts. Tumor T cell coverage was estimated at around 7% for alpha and roughly 14% for beta chains.

TCRdb re-analysed the 5' RACE reads in MiXCR, keeping a single row per CDR3 protein. The table records around 13,000 distinct CDR3 sequences, about 6.8% of them present only once. The table lists this clonotype with many counts. Its cognate antigen is unknown. The CDR3 consists of 13 residues. From germline, CDR1 is SGHAT and CDR2 FQNNGV. With 5 bases removed from V and 2 bases from J, the gap between germline ends came to 9 bases. The time point denotes: sample taken at primary tumor resection. The donors comprised 60 to 80 untreated early-stage non-small cell lung cancer patients. Whole RNA, which was extracted from tumor, nontumor lung tissue or frozen PBMC, was sequenced without any cell sorting.

The material sequenced was lung tumor tissue, taken at surgery. The rearrangement links TRBV11-2 to TRBJ1-2, with D possibly matching TRBD1 (6 bases). The source is a female donor with early-stage non-small cell lung cancer. The CDR3 reads CASSQDRNYGYTF. CDR3 in DNA: TGTGCCAGCAGCCAGGACAGAAACTATGGCTACACCTTC.